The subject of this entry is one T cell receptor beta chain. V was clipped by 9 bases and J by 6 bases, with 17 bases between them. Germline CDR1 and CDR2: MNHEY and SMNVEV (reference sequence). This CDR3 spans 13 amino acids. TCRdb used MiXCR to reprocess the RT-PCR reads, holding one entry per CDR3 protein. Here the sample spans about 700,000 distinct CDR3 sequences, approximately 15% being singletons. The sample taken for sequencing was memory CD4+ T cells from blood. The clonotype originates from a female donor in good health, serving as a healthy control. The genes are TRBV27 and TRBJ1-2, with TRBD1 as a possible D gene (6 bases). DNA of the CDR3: TGTGCCAGATTTTCTACAGGGTTTAATGGCTACACCTTC. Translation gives CARFSTGFNGYTF.